Below are 3 T cell receptor beta chains sequenced from a single sample in a study of cytomegalovirus exposure and HLA in healthy donors. 60 Vbeta and 13 Jbeta primers were used in PCR. Sequencing used immunoSEQ multiplex PCR; TCRdb keeps in-frame clones, though not all of them. Its clone listing holds nearly 200,000 clones. Source material: PBMCs. These TCRs come from a boy younger than 18 in good health and CMV-seronegative.

The chain links TRBV6-1 to TRBJ2-7; the D gene is possibly TRBD1 (5 bases). The CDR3 extends over 13 amino acids. V lost 4 bases to trimming and J lost 2 bases, with 9 bases between them. Germline assignment: CDR1 MNHNS and CDR2 SASEGT. In nucleotides, the CDR3 is TGTGCCAGCAGTGCGAAGGGGCCCTACGAGCAGTACTTC. It yields the protein CASSAKGPYEQYF.

CDR3 in amino acids: CASSFAGGSYEQYF. CDR3 nucleotides: TGTGCCAGCAGCTTTGCGGGGGGCTCCTACGAGCAGTACTTC. The J gene is TRBJ2-7, the V gene TRBV7-9; TRBD2 agrees at 8 bases. CDR1 and CDR2 (germline): SEHNR, FQNEAQ (reference sequence). Trimming cost V 3 bases and J 0 bases; bases outside gene matches: 1. The CDR3 totals 14 residues.

The chain joins TRBV6-5 to TRBJ1-1; 7 bases are shared with TRBD1. J was trimmed by 4 bases and V by 2 bases; bases with no gene match: 1. The CDR3 spans 13 residues. From germline, CDR1 is MNHEY and CDR2 SVGAGI. This CDR3 reads CASSYRQGTEAFF. CDR3 DNA sequence: TGTGCCAGCAGTTACCGACAGGGCACTGAAGCTTTCTTT.